The 4 T cell receptor beta chains below come from one sample, sequenced in a study of shared clonotypes between healthy human individuals. Cells designated naive CD8 were CD45RO-negative and were positively selected for CCR7, with terminally differentiated effector memory CD45RA+ cells excluded. The protocol was immunoSEQ multiplex PCR, while the TCRdb copy is restricted to in-frame clones and leaves out a portion. This sample has millions of clones, with about 93% found just once. The specimen was naive CD8+ T cells from PBMCs. The source is a man aged 18 to 30 in good health. Some clones in this sample may be carry-over from other donors' samples.

This clone was seen only once. Other nucleotide sequences in the sample specify the same CDR3. The chain is built from TRBV9 and TRBJ1-2; perhaps TRBD1 as D (5 bases). Germline V CDR1 and CDR2: SGDLS, YYNGEE. This CDR3 is 14 amino acids long. Deletions cut 0 bases from V and 4 bases from J, with 10 bases between. Here the CDR3 DNA reads TGTGCCAGCAGCGTAGGAGGGACCTCCTATGGCTACACCTTC. Translating it yields CASSVGGTSYGYTF.

This rearrangement joins TRBV27 to TRBJ2-5; either TRBD1 or TRBD2 may fit D (5 bases each). Matching the DNA end better, TRBJ2-7 makes the J call doubtful. This CDR3 has 12 amino acids. The germline V gene has CDR1 MNHEY and CDR2 SMNVEV (reference sequence). The DNA for the CDR3 is TGTGCCAGTTCGTCGGGACCCTACGAGCAGTACTTC. Translation gives CASSSGPYEQYF.

The chain recombines TRBV5-1 with TRBJ1-2; 9 positions agree with TRBD1. The CDR3 is 15 amino acids. V was clipped by 3 bases and J by 4 bases; unmatched bases: 7. Germline CDR1 and CDR2: SGHRS and YFSETQ. The CDR3 DNA sequence: TGCGCCAGCAGCTGGGACAGGGAAGTAACCTATGGCTACACCTTC. Protein product: CASSWDREVTYGYTF.

The rearrangement joins TRBV7-3 to TRBJ2-1; 9 nucleotides match TRBD2. Germline V lookup: CDR1 SGHTA, CDR2 FQGTGA. This CDR3 comprises 14 residues. V dropped 4 bases and J dropped 7; count of bases not matched to a gene: 5. CDR3 in amino acids: CASSWSSGSNEQFF. The DNA for the CDR3 is TGTGCCAGCAGCTGGAGTAGCGGGAGTAATGAGCAGTTCTTC.